A single sample gave rise to the 14 T cell receptor beta chains below, sequenced in a study of long-term antiretroviral therapy in people with HIV. The assay used was immunoSEQ (version v3.0), run at survey level. Using immunoSEQ multiplex PCR, the repertoire was profiled, and TCRdb retains in-frame clones only, with some absent. The sample includes 25,000 to 30,000 clones, approximately 80% of them seen just once. Specimen: unsorted PBMCs, collected about 2.7 years after starting antiretroviral therapy. These receptors all stem from a man aged 30-40 years with HIV.

The J gene is TRBJ2-5, the V gene TRBV5-4; perhaps D is TRBD1 or TRBD2 (6 bases each). The V end lost 2 bases, the J end lost 3 bases, and 11 bases lay between the germline ends. Germline loops: CDR1 SGHNT, CDR2 YYREEE (reference sequence). CDR3 size: 14 residues. The CDR3 loop reads CASSFPGAEETQYF. CDR3 nucleotides: TGTGCCAGCAGCTTCCCGGGGGCGGAAGAGACCCAGTACTTC.

This clone was detected once. The chain carries TRBV11-2 and TRBJ2-5; 10 bases match TRBD2. In germline, CDR1 is SGHAT, CDR2 FQNNGV. The V and J ends lost 5 bases and 2 bases, in that order; junction bases with no gene match: 5. The CDR3 covers 15 residues. The CDR3 loop is CASSPGLADQETQYF. In nucleotides, the CDR3 is TGTGCCAGCAGCCCAGGACTAGCGGATCAAGAGACCCAGTACTTC.

This chain joins TRBV28 and TRBJ1-6; 8 nucleotides agree with TRBD1. The germline V gene encodes CDR1 MDHEN and CDR2 SYDVKM. With V trimmed by 4 bases and J by 6 bases, 5 bases remained unmatched. The CDR3 has 15 residues. CDR3 residues: CASSSGQAINSPLHF. CDR3 DNA sequence: TGTGCCAGCAGTTCGGGACAGGCGATTAATTCACCCCTCCACTTT.

This rearrangement joins TRBV18 to TRBJ1-5; the D gene is possibly TRBD1 (5 bases). Trimming shortened V by 8 bases and J by 0 bases, and 14 bases separated the two germline ends. The germline gives CDR1 KGHSH, CDR2 LQKENI. The CDR3 has 15 amino acids. CDR3 sequence reads: CASGRGSDSNQPQHF. In nucleotides, the CDR3 is TGTGCCAGCGGAAGGGGCTCCGATAGCAATCAGCCCCAGCATTTT.

This clone has a single count. This chain links TRBV5-1 with TRBJ2-3, with D perhaps given as TRBD1 or TRBD2 (5 bases each). CDR3 length equals 13 residues. V dropped 4 bases and J dropped 2 bases, with 8 bases sitting between them. The germline V gene encodes CDR1 SGHRS and CDR2 YFSETQ. In DNA, the CDR3 is TGCGCCAGCAGCGGGGGAGACACAGATACGCAGTATTTT. This encodes CASSGGDTDTQYF.

This clone was detected once. This rearrangement joins TRBV5-1 to TRBJ2-7, with D possibly being TRBD2 (6 bases). The CDR3 spans 15 residues. CDR1 is SGHRS, CDR2 YFSETQ, per germline. Trimming stripped 0 bases from V and 0 bases from J, with 10 bases between. The CDR3 coding sequence is TGCGCCAGCAGCTTGGTCGGGAGTAGCTCCTACGAGCAGTACTTC. Translating it yields CASSLVGSSSYEQYF.

This clone has a single count. The chain combines TRBV5-1 with TRBJ2-7, with D maybe TRBD2 (6 bases). Per germline, CDR1 SGHRS and CDR2 YFSETQ. The CDR3 spans 13 residues. V lost 4 bases, J lost 5 bases, and 13 bases lay in between. The CDR3 reads CASSHPAGHEQYF. The CDR3 nucleotides read TGCGCCAGCAGCCACCCAGCGGGTCACGAGCAGTACTTC.

The chain has TRBV15 and TRBJ1-3; 8 bases are shared with TRBD1. V dropped 4 bases and J dropped 4; count of bases not matched to a gene: 6. CDR1 is LNHNV and CDR2 is YYDKDF in the germline V gene (reference sequence). CDR3 length: 15 residues. DNA of the CDR3: TGTGCCACCAGCACCAAAGACAGGGGAGGAAACACCATATATTTT. Encoded protein: CATSTKDRGGNTIYF.

The chain recombines TRBV4-1 with TRBJ2-7, with D unresolved. V lost 0 bases, J lost 3 bases, and 9 bases lay in between. The V gene's germline CDR1 is MGHRA and CDR2 YSYEKL. The CDR3 runs to 14 residues. CDR3 coding DNA: TGCGCCAGCAGCCAAGATGTGACAATCTACGAGCAGTACTTC. Its translation is CASSQDVTIYEQYF.

The J gene is TRBJ2-7, the V gene TRBV6-6; possibly TRBD1 for D (6 bases). This CDR3 is built from 15 residues. V shed 2 bases and J shed 0 bases, with 11 bases lying between them. Germline V lookup: CDR1 MNHNY, CDR2 SVGAGI (reference sequence). The CDR3 reads CASSYAGAASYEQYF. The DNA for the CDR3 is TGTGCCAGCAGTTACGCAGGGGCGGCCTCCTACGAGCAGTACTTC.

CDR3 sequence reads: CASNPENEQFF. The CDR3 region has the DNA TGTGCCAGCAACCCGGAGAATGAGCAGTTCTTC. The V and J genes are TRBV2 and TRBJ2-1; no clear D gene. Germline V gene sequence: CDR1 SNHLY, CDR2 FYNNEI. The CDR3 consists of 11 residues. V dropped 7 bases and J dropped 7 bases, with 8 bases sitting between them. Using reference TRBV2 and TRBJ2-1 for the parts outside the CDR3, the full variable domain is EPEVTQTPSHQVTQMGQEVILRCVPISNHLYFYWYRQILGQKVEFLVSFYNNEISEKSEIFDDQFSVERPDGSNFTLKIRSTKLEDSAMYFCASNPENEQFFGPGTRLTVL.

This clone was counted a single time. The J gene is TRBJ1-1, the V gene TRBV5-4, with 7 bases fitting TRBD1. The CDR3 spans 17 residues. Germline V gene data show CDR1 as SGHNT and CDR2 as YYREEE (reference sequence). V lost 3 bases and J lost 1; bases outside the gene matches: 12. The CDR3 DNA reads as TGTGCCAGCAGCTCGGAGGTCCGGGACAGACAGAACACTGAAGCTTTCTTT. Its protein is CASSSEVRDRQNTEAFF.

The chain uses TRBV11-3 and TRBJ2-2; tentatively, D is TRBD1 or TRBD2 (5 bases each). V was clipped by 3 bases and J by 6 bases, with 11 bases between them. Germline lookup yields CDR1 SGHNT and CDR2 YENEEA. CDR3 length: 14 residues. The CDR3 sequence is CASSFEGRAGELFF. CDR3 nucleotides: TGTGCCAGCAGCTTCGAGGGGAGAGCCGGGGAGCTGTTTTTT.

The chain combines TRBV28 with TRBJ2-3, with D possibly matching TRBD1 (6 bases). The CDR3 consists of 13 residues. V lost 10 bases, J lost 5 bases, and 16 bases lay in between. Germline CDR1 is MDHEN and CDR2 is SYDVKM. This CDR3 reads CATHRDGLDTQYF. The CDR3 nucleotides read TGTGCCACACACAGGGATGGCTTAGATACGCAGTATTTT.